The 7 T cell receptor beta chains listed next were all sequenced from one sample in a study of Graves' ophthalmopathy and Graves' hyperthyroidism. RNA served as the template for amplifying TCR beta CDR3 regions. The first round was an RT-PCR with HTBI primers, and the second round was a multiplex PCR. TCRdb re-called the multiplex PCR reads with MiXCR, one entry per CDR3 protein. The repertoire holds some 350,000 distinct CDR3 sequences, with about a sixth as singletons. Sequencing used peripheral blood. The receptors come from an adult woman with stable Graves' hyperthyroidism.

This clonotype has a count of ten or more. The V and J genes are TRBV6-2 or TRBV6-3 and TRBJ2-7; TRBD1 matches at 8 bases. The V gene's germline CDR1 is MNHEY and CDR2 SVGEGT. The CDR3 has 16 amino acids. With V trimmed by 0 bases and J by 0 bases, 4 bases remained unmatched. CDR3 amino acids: CASSYSPDRDSYEQYF. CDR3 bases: TGTGCCAGCAGTTACTCGCCGGACAGGGACTCCTACGAGCAGTACTTC.

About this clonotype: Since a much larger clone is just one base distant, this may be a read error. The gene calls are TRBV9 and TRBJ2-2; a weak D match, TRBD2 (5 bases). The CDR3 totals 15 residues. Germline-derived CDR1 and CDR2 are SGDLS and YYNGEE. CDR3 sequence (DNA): TGTGCCGGCAGCGGAGGCGGCGGGTGGACCGGGGAGCTGTTTTTT. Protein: CAGSGGGGWTGELFF.

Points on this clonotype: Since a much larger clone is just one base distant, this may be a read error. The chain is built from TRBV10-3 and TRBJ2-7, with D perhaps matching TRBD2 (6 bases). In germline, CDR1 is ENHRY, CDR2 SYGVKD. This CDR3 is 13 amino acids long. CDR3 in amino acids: CAIGENGGYEQYF. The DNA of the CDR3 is TGTGCCATCGGTGAAAACGGGGGTTACGAGCAGTACTTC.

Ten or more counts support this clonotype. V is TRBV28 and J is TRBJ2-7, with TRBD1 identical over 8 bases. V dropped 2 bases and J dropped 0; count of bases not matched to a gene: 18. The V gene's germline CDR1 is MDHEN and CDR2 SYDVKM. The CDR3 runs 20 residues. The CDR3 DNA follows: TGTGCCAGCAGTTTAGGTCCCGGACAGGGTGGCTATCCGAGCTCCTACGAGCAGTACTTC. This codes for CASSLGPGQGGYPSSYEQYF.

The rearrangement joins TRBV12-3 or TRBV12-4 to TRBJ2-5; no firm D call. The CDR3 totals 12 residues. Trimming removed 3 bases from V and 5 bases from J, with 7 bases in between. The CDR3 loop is CASSLDPETQYF. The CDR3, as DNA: TGTGCCAGCAGTTTGGACCCGGAGACCCAGTACTTC.

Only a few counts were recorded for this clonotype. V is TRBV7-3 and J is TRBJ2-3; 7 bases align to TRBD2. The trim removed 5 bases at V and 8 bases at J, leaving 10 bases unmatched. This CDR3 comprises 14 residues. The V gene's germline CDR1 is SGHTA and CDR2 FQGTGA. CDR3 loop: CASSVTGRDTTQYF. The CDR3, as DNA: TGTGCCAGCAGCGTGACGGGGAGGGATACTACGCAGTATTTT. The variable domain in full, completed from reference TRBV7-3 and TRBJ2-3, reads GAGVSQTPSNKVTEKGKYVELRCDPISGHTALYWYRQSLGQGPEFLIYFQGTGAADDSGLPNDRFFAVRPEGSVSTLKIQRTERGDSAVYLCASSVTGRDTTQYFGPGTRLTVL.

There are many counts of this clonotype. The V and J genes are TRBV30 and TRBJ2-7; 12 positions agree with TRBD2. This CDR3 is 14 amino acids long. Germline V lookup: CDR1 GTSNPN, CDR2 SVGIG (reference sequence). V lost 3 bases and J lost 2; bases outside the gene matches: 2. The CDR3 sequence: CAWRLAGGPYEQYF. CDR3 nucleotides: TGTGCCTGGAGGCTAGCGGGAGGGCCCTACGAGCAGTACTTC. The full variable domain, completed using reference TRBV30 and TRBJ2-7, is SQTIHQWPATLVQPVGSPLSLECTVEGTSNPNLYWYRQAAGRGLQLLFYSVGIGQISSEVPQNLSASRPQDRQFILSSKKLLLSDSGFYLCAWRLAGGPYEQYFGPGTRLTVT.